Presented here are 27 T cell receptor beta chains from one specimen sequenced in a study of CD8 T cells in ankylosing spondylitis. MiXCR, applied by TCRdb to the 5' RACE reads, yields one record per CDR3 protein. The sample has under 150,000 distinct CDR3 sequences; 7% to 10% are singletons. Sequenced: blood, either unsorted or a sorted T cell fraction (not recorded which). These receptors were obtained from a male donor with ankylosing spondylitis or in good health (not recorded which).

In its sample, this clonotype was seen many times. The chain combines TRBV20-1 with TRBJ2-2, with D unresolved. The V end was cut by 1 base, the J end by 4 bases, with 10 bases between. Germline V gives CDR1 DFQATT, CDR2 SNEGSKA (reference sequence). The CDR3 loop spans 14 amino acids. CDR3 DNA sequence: TGCAGTGCTAGAGGAAGCCCCGGCACCGGGGAGCTGTTTTTT. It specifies CSARGSPGTGELFF.

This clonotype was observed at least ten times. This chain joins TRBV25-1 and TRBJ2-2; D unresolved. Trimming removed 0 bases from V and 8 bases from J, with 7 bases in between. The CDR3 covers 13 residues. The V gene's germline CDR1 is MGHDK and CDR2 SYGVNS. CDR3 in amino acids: CASSEYSRGELFF. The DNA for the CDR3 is TGTGCCAGCAGTGAATATTCGAGGGGGGAGCTGTTTTTT. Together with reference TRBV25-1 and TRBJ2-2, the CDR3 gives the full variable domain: EADIYQTPRYLVIGTGKKITLECSQTMGHDKMYWYQQDPGMELHLIHYSYGVNSTEKGDLSSESTVSRIRTEHFPLTLESARPSHTSQYLCASSEYSRGELFFGEGSRLTVL.

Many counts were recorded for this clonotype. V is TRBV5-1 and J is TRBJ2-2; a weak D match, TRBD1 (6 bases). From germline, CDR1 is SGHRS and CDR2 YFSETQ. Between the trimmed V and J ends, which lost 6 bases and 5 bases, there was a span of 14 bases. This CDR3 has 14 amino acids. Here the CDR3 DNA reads TGCGCCAGCACCAGGGGCGGATTGACCGGGGAGCTGTTTTTT. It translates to CASTRGGLTGELFF.

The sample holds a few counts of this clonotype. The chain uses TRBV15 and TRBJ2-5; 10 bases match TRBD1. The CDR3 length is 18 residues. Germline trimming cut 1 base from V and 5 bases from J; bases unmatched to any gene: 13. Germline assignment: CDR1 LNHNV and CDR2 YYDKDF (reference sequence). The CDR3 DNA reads TGTGCCACCAGCAGAGGGCCGGGACAGGGGTTTAGGGTCGAGACCCAGTACTTC. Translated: CATSRGPGQGFRVETQYF.

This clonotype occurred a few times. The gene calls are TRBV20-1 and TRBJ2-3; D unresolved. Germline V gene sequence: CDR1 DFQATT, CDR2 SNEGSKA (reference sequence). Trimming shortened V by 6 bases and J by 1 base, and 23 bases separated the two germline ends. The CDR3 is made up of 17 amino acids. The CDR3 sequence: CSANRGVRTPGTDTQYF. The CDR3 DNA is TGCAGTGCCAACAGAGGCGTTCGAACTCCTGGCACAGATACGCAGTATTTT.

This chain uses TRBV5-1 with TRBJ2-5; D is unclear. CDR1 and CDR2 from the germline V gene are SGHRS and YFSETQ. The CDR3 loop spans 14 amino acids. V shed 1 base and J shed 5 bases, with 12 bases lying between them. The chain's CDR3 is CASSLRPVMETQYF. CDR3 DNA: TGCGCCAGCAGCTTGAGACCAGTTATGGAGACCCAGTACTTC.

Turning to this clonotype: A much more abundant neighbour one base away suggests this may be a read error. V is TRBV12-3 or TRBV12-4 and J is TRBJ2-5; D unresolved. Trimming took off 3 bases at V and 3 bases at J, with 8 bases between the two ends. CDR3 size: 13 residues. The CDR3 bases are TGTGCCAGCAGTTTTACGATGGAAGAGACCCAGTACTTC. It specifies CASSFTMEETQYF.

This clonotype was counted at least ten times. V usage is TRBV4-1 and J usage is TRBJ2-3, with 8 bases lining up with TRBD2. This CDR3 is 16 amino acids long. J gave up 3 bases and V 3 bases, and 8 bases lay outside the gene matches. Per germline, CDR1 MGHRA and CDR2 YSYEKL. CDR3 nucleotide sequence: TGCGCCAGCAGCCAGTCACTAGCGGTCGATACAGATACGCAGTATTTT. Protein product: CASSQSLAVDTDTQYF.

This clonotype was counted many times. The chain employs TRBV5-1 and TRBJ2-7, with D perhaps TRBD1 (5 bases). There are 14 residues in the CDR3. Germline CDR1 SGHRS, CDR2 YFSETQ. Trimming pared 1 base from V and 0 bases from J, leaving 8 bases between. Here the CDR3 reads CASSLLTDSYEQYF. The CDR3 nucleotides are TGCGCCAGCAGCTTGCTGACAGACTCCTACGAGCAGTACTTC.

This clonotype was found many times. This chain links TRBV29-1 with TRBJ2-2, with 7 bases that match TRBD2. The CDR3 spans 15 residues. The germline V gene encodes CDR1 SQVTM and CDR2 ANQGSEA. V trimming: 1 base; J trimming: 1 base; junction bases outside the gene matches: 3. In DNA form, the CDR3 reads TGCAGCGTTGAAGTGTGGGGGGGGAACACCGGGGAGCTGTTTTTT. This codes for CSVEVWGGNTGELFF.

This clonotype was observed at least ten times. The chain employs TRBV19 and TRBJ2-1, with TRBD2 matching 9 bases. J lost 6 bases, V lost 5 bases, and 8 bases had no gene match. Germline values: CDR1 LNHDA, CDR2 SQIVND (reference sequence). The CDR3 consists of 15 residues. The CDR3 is CASSELAGRSNEQFF. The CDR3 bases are TGTGCCAGTAGTGAGCTAGCGGGACGCAGCAATGAGCAGTTCTTC. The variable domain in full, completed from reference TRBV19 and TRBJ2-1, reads DGGITQSPKYLFRKEGQNVTLSCEQNLNHDAMYWYRQDPGQGLRLIYYSQIVNDFQKGDIAEGYSVSREKKESFPLTVTSAQKNPTAFYLCASSELAGRSNEQFFGPGTRLTVL.

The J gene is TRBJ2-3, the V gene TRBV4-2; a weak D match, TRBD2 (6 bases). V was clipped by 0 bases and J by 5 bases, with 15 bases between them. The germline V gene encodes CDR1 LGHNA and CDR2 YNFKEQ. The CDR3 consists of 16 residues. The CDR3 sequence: CASSQDRDQRVDTQYF. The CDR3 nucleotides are TGTGCCAGCAGCCAAGACCGGGACCAGCGGGTAGATACGCAGTATTTT.

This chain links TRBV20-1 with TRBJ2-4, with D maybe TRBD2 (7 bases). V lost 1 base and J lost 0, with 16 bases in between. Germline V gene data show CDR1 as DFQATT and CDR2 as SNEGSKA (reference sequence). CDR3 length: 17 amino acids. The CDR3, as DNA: TGCAGTGCTAGAGCGCTAGCGGAGGGGGTAGCCAAAAACATTCAGTACTTC. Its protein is CSARALAEGVAKNIQYF.

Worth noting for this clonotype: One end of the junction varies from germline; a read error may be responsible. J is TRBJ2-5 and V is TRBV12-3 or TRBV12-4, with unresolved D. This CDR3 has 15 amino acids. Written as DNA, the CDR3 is TGTCCCAGCAGCCAGCTCGGCCAACAAACAGAGACCCAGTACTTC. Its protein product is CPSSQLGQQTETQYF.

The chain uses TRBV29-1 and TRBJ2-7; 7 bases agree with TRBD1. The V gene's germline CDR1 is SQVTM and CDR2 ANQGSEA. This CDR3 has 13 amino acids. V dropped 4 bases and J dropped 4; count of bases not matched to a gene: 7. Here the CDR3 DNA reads TGCAGCGTTGGATCAGGGGGTCAATACGAGCAGTACTTC. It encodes CSVGSGGQYEQYF.

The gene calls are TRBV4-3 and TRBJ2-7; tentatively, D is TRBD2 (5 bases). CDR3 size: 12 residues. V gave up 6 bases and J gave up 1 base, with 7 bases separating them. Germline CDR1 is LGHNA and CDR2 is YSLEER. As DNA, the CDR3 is TGCGCCAGCAGACTAGGTTCCTACGAGCAGTACTTC. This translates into CASRLGSYEQYF.

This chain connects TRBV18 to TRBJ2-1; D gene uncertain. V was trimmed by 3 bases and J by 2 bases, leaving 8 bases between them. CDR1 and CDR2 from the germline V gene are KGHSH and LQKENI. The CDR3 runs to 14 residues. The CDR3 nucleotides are TGTGCCAGCTCACCCGAGTCGGCCTACAATGAGCAGTTCTTC. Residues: CASSPESAYNEQFF.

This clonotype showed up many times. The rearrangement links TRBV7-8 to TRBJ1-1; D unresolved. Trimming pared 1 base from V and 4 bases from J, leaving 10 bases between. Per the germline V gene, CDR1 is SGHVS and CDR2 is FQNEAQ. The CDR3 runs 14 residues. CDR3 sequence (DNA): TGTGCCAGCAGCTTAGGCTGGGGAAGCACTGAAGCTTTCTTT. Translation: CASSLGWGSTEAFF.

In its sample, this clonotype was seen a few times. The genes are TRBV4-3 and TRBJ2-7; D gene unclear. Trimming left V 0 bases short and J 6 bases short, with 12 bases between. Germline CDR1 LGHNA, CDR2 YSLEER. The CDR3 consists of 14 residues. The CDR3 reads CASSQDQLGPEQYF. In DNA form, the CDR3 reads TGCGCCAGCAGCCAAGATCAATTGGGCCCCGAGCAGTACTTC.

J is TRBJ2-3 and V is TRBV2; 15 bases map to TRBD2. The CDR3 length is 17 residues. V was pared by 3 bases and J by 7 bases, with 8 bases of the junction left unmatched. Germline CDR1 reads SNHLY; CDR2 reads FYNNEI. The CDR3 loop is CASSELGLAGGTNTQYF. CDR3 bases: TGTGCCAGCAGTGAGCTGGGACTAGCGGGAGGTACAAATACGCAGTATTTT.

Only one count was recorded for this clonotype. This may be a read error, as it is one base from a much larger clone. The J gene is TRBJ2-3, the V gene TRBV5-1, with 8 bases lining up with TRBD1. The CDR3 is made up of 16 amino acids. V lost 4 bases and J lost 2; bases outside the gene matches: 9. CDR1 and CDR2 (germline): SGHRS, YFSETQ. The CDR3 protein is CASSPWRQGATDTQYF. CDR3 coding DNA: TGCGCCAGCAGCCCATGGCGGCAGGGGGCCACAGATACGCAGTATTTT.

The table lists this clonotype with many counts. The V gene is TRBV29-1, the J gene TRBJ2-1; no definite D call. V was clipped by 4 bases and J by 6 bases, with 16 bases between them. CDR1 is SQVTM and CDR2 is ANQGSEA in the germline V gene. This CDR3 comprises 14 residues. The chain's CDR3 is CSVVAASHTNEQFF. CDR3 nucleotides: TGCAGCGTTGTAGCAGCGTCCCATACCAATGAGCAGTTCTTC.

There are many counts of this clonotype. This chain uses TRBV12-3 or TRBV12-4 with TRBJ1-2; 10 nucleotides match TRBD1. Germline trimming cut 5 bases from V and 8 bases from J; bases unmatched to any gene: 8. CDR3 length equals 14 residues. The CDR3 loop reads CASSRDRGTLGYTF. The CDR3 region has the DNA TGTGCCAGCAGTCGGGACAGGGGCACCTTAGGCTACACCTTC.

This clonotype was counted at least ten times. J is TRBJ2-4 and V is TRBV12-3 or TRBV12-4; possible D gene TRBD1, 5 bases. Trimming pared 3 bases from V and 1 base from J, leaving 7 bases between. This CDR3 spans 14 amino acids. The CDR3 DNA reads TGTGCCAGCAGTTTGTCAGGGGCCAAAAACATTCAGTACTTC. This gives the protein CASSLSGAKNIQYF.

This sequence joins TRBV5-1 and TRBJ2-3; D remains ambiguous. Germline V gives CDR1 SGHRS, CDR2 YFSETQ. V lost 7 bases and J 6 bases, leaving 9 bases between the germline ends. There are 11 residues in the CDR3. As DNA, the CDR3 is TGCGCCAGCGAGGCAGGCGATACGCAGTATTTT. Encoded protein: CASEAGDTQYF.

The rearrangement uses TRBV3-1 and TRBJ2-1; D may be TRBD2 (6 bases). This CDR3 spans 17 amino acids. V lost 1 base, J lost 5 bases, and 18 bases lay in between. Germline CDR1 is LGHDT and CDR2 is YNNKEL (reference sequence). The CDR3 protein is CASSQGWRGEWDNEQFF. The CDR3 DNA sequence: TGTGCCAGCAGCCAAGGGTGGCGGGGAGAGTGGGACAATGAGCAGTTCTTC.

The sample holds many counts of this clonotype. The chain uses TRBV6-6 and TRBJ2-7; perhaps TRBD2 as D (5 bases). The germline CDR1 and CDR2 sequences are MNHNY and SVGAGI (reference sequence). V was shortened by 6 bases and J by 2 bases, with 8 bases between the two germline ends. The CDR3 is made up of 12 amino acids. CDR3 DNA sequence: TGTGCCAGCAGGACGGGAACCTACGAGCAGTACTTC. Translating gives CASRTGTYEQYF.